This T cell receptor beta chain was documented in a study of memory CD4+ T cells and cytomegalovirus serostatus. The sort gate was single viable CD3+CD4+CD8-CD45RO+ cells for memory CD4+ T cells. Serostatus was set by detecting CMV pp150, pp28, p38, p52 IgG. Original handling: Out-of-frame sequences were removed, leaving 2 million or so distinct TCRbeta sequences. Sequencing was performed with immunoSEQ multiplex PCR; in TCRdb, only in-frame clones are kept and a portion is missing. V and J calls and clone size follow that table, whereas D and trimming were derived from the DNA. The table shows 35,000 to 45,000 clones, with roughly 77% occurring only once. V lost 5 bases and J 4 bases, leaving 8 bases between the germline ends. CDR3 size: 13 residues. Germline V gene sequence: CDR1 WSHSY, CDR2 SAAADI.

The receptor was derived from an adult in good health and CMV-seronegative. The rearrangement links TRBV10-2 to TRBJ1-4; D is undetermined. Sequenced material: memory CD4+ T cells from blood. The CDR3 spells CASSITLNEKLFF. CDR3 sequence (DNA): TGCGCCAGCAGTATCACCCTTAATGAAAAACTGTTTTTT.